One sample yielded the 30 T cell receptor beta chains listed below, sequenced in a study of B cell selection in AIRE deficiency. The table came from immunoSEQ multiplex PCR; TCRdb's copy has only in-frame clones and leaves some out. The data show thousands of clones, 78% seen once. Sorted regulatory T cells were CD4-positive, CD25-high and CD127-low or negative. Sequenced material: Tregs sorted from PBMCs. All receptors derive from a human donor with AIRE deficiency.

CDR3 in DNA: TGTGCCAGCAGCTTAGCGGGAGTTTTGAACAATGAGCAGTTCTTC. Residues: CASSLAGVLNNEQFF. The chain has TRBV7-2 and TRBJ2-1, with D possibly TRBD2 on 5 matching bases. Germline CDR1 is SGHTA and CDR2 is FQGNSA. Trimming cost V 0 bases and J 5 bases, with 11 bases left between them. This CDR3 contains 15 residues. The full variable domain, rest sourced from reference TRBV7-2 and TRBJ2-1, is GAGVSQSPSNKVTEKGKDVELRCDPISGHTALYWYRQSLGQGLEFLIYFQGNSAPDKSGLPSDRFSAERTGGSVSTLTIQRTQQEDSAVYLCASSLAGVLNNEQFFGPGTRLTVL.

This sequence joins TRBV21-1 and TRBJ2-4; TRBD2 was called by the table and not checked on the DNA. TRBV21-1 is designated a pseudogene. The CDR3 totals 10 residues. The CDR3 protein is CASSKCGGGF. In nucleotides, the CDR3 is TGTGCCAGCAGCAAATGTGGCGGGGGCTTC.

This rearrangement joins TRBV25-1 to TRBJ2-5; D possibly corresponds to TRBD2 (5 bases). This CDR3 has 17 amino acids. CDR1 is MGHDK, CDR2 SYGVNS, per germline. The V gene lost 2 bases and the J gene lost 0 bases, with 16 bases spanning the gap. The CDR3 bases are TGTGCCAGCAGTGAACCCCGAGGGCAGCGGTACCAAGAGACCCAGTACTTC. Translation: CASSEPRGQRYQETQYF.

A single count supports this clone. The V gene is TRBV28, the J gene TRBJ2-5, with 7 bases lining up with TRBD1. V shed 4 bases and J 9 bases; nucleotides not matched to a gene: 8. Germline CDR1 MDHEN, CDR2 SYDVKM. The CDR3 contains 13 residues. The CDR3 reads CASSWTGSRAQYF. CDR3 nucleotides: TGTGCCAGCAGTTGGACAGGTTCACGTGCCCAGTACTTC.

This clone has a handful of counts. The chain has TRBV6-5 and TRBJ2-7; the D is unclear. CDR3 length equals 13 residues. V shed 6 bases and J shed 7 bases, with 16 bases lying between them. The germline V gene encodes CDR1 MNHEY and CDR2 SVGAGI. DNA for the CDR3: TGTGCCAGCAGCCGGGCCAGCCCTTTTGAGCAGTACTTC. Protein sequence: CASSRASPFEQYF.

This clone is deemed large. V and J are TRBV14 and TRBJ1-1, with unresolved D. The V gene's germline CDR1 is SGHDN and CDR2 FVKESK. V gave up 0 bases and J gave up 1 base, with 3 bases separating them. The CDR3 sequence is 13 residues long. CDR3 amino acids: CASSQDRNTEAFF. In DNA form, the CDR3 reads TGTGCCAGCAGCCAAGACAGGAACACTGAAGCTTTCTTT.

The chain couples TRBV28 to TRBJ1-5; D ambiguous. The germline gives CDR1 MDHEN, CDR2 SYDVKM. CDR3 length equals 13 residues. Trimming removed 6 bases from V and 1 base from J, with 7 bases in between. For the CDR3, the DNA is TGTGCCAGCAGGGGGTCGAGCAATCAGCCCCAGCATTTT. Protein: CASRGSSNQPQHF.

CDR3 protein: CASSLGAGDEDTQYF. The CDR3, as DNA: TGTGCCAGCAGCTTAGGAGCGGGCGATGAAGATACGCAGTATTTT. The rearrangement links TRBV7-3 to TRBJ2-3, with a weak D call TRBD2 (6 bases). This CDR3 comprises 15 residues. Trimming stripped 2 bases from V and 5 bases from J, with 14 bases between. The germline V gene has CDR1 SGHTA and CDR2 FQGTGA.

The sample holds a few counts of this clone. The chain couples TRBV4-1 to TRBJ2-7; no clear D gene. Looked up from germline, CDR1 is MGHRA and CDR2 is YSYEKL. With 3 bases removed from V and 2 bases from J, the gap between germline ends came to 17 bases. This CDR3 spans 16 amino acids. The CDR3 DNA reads TGCGCCAGCAGCCATGATCTCGTGATGTTGGCCTACGAGCAGTACTTC. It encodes CASSHDLVMLAYEQYF.

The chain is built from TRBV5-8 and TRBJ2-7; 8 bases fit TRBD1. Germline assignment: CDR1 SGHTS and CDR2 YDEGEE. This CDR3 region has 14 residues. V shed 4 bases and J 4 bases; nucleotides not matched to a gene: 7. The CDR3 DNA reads TGTGCCAGCAGCGTAACAGGGGGTCTGTACGAGCAGTACTTC. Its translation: CASSVTGGLYEQYF.

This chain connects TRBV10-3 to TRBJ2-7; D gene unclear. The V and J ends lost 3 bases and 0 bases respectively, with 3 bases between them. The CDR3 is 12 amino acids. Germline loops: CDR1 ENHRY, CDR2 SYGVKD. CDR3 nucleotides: TGTGCCATCAGTGACATCTCCTACGAGCAGTACTTC. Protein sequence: CAISDISYEQYF.

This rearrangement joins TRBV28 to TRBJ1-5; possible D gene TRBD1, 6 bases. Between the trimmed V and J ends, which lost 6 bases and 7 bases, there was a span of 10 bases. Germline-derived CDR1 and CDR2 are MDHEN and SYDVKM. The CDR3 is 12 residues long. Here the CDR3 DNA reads TGTGCCAGCAGACGGGGGCTCCAGCCCCAGCATTTT. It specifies CASRRGLQPQHF.

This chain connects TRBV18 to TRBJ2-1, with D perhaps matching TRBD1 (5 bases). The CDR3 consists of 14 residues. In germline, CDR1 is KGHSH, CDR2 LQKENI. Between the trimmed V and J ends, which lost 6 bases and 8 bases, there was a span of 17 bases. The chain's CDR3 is CASSKGAFSDEQFF. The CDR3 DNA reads TGTGCCAGCTCGAAAGGGGCGTTTTCGGATGAGCAGTTCTTC.

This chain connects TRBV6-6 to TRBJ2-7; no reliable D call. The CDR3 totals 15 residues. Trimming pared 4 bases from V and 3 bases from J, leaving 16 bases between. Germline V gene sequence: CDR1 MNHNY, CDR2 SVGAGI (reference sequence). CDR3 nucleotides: TGTGCCAGCAGTTTACACGGATTGAACCTCTACGAGCAGTACTTC. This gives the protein CASSLHGLNLYEQYF.

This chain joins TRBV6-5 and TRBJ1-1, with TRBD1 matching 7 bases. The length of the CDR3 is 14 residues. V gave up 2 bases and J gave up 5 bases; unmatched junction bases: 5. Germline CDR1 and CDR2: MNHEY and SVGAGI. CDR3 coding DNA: TGTGCCAGCAGTTACGTCGGACAGGCAACTGAAGCTTTCTTT. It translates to CASSYVGQATEAFF.

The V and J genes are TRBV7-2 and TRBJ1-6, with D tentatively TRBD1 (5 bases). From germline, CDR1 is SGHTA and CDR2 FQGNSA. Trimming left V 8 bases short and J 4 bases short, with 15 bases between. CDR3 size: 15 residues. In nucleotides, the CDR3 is TGTGCCAGCTGCCTAGGGGCCCCTTATAATTCACCCCTCCACTTT. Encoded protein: CASCLGAPYNSPLHF.

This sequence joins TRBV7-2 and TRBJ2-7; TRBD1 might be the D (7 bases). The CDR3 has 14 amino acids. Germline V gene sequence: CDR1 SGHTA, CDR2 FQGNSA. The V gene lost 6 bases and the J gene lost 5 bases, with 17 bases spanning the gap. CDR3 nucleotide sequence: TGTGCCAGCAGGAGACCAGGGGGAGGCAACGAGCAGTACTTC. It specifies CASRRPGGGNEQYF.

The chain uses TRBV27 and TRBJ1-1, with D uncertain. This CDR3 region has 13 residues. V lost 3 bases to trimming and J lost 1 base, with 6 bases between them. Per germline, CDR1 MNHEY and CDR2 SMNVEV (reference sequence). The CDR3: CASSFRENTEAFF. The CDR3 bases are TGTGCCAGCAGTTTTCGAGAGAACACTGAAGCTTTCTTT.

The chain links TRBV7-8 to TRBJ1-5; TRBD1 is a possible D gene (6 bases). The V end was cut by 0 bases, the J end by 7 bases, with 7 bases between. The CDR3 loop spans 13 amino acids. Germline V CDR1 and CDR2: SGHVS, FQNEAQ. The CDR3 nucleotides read TGTGCCAGCAGCTTAGCGGGGGCGCAGCCCCAGCATTTT. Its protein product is CASSLAGAQPQHF.

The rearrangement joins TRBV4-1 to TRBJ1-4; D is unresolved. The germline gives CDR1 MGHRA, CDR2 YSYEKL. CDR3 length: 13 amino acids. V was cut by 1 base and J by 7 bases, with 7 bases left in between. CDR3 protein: CASSQGEGEKLFF. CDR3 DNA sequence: TGCGCCAGCAGCCAAGGGGAGGGTGAAAAACTGTTTTTT.

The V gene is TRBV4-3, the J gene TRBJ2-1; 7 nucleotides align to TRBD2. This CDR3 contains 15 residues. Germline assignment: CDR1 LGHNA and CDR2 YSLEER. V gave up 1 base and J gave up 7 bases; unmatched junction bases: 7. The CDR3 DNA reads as TGCGCCAGCAGCCAAGTTGAGGGAGGGCGTAATGAGCAGTTCTTC. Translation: CASSQVEGGRNEQFF.

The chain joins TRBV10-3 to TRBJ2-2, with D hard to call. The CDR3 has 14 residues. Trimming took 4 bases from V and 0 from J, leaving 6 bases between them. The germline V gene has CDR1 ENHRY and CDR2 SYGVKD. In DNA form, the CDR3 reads TGTGCCATCAGTGGAATAGCGAACACCGGGGAGCTGTTTTTT. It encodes CAISGIANTGELFF.

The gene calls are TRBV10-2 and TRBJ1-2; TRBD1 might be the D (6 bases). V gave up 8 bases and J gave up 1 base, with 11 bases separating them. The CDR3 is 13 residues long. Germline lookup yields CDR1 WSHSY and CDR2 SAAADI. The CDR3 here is CASGAGDNYGYTF. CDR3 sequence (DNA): TGCGCCAGCGGGGCAGGGGATAACTATGGCTACACCTTC.

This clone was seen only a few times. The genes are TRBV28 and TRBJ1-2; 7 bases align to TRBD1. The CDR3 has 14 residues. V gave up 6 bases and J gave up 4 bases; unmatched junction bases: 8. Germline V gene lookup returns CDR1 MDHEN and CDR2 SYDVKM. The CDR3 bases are TGTGCCAGCAGGAGGGACAGCTACATCTATGGCTACACCTTC. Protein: CASRRDSYIYGYTF.

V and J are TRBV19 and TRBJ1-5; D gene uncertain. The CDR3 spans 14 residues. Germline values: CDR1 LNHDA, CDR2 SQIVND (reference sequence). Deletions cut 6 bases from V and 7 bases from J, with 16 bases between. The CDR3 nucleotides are TGTGCCAGTAGGTGGAACGGGGTGGGGCAGCCCCAGCATTTT. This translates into CASRWNGVGQPQHF.

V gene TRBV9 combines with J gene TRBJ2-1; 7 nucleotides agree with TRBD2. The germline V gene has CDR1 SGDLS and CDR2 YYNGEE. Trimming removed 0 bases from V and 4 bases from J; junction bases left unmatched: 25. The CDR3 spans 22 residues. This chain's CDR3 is CASSVASSDWQSRRGEYNEQFF. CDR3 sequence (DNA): TGTGCCAGCAGCGTAGCTTCGTCAGATTGGCAGAGCCGTCGGGGGGAATACAATGAGCAGTTCTTC. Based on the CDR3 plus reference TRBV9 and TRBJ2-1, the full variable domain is DSGVTQTPKHLITATGQRVTLRCSPRSGDLSVYWYQQSLDQGLQFLIQYYNGEERAKGNILERFSAQQFPDLHSELNLSSLELGDSALYFCASSVASSDWQSRRGEYNEQFFGPGTRLTVL.

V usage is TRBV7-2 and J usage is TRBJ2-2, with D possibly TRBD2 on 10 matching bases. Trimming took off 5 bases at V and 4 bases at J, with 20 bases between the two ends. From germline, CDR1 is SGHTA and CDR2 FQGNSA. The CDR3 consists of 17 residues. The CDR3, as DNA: TGTGCCAGCAGCCCAACTAGCGGGACAGGGAGCACCGGGGAGCTGTTTTTT. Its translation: CASSPTSGTGSTGELFF.

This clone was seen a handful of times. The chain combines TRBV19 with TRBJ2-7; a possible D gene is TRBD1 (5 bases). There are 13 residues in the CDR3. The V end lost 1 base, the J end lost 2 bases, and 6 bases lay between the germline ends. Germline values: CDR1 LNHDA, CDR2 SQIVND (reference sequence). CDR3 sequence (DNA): TGTGCCAGTAGTATAGGGACAACCTACGAGCAGTACTTC. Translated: CASSIGTTYEQYF.

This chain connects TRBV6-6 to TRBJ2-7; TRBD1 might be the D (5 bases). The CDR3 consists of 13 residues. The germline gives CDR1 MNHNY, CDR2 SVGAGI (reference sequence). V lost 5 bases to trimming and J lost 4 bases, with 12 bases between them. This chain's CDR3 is CASSRTQVYEQYF. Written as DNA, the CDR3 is TGTGCCAGCAGTCGGACACAGGTTTACGAGCAGTACTTC.

CDR3 nucleotide sequence: TGTGCCAGCAGTGGGGGACCGAGCTACAATGAGCAGTTCTTC. This encodes CASSGGPSYNEQFF. The V and J genes are TRBV25-1 and TRBJ2-1; either TRBD1 or TRBD2 may fit D (5 bases each). CDR3 length equals 14 residues. V was shortened by 4 bases and J by 3 bases, with 10 bases between the two germline ends. CDR1 is MGHDK, CDR2 SYGVNS, per germline.